The present T cell receptor beta chain was sequenced within a study of circulating and synovial CD4+ cells in juvenile arthritis (dated by TCRdb to the mid-2010s). Some background on the complete study: TCRbeta CDR3 repertoires of circulating HLA-DR+ CD4 T cells, bulk blood CD4 T cells and synovial CD4 T cells were compared within each patient. Repertoire sequencing was performed with the aim of confirming enrichment of synovial clonotypes in a circulating synovial-like CD4 T cell subset. Study-wide conclusions, independent of this receptor: No difference between circulating pathogenic-like lymphocytes and bulk blood T cells was detected by traditional Vbeta family usage analysis. Because overlap with synovium was found to increase with sequencing depth, the full repertoire overlap was likely underestimated by the measured shared-clonotype fractions. Compared with bulk blood CD4 repertoires, both the synovial and the circulating pathogenic-like lymphocyte repertoires were less diverse, and some CPL samples were as oligoclonal as synovium. Circulating pathogenic-like lymphocytes clustered together with synovial T cells and shared a substantially larger fraction of CDR3 sequences with synovium than bulk blood did. Because T cell genome counts differed by at least an order of magnitude between CPL and bulk blood CD4 samples, sample-size effects were addressed.

Relative to germline, V is missing 4 bases and J is missing 7 bases, with 6 bases of the junction outside any gene match. The cysteine opens and the phenylalanine closes a CDR3 of 14 amino acids. Only the CDR3 part of the read is kept: 42 bases, read in frame from the first base. The germline V gene gives CDR1 as SGHVS and CDR2 as FNYEAQ. A remark on this clone: Its antigen remains unidentified. No quality values exist for individual bases; no much larger clone is one base distant.

The sequenced samples came from patients who had active juvenile idiopathic arthritis. Sorting was carried out immediately after cells were thawed, and dead cells were excluded with Live/Dead Fixable Near-IR Stain. Libraries were built with the immunoSEQ multiplex PCR assay. TCRbeta CDR3 sequencing was performed as a commercial service by an external provider. The published analysis was carried out like this. The analyses used productive nucleotide sequences together with amino acid sequences obtained by in silico translation. To equalise sample size, diversity was assessed as Renyi entropy across alpha values by taking the median of 200 repeated subsamples. Pairwise repertoire distance was calculated as one minus the Chao-modified Jaccard index to correct for under-sampling and was used for clustering. Frequency-weighted overlap with synovial clonotypes was calculated across 200 sample sizes, using 200 draws without replacement for each, and the value reported was the one at the size of the smaller sample. TCRdb provides this immuneACCESS table in a form limited to in-frame rearrangements. Some clones are lacking; in checked studies, under half of them reflect an unresolved V gene, and why the rest are absent is not known. The V and J calls and clone size come from that table; D and trimming were worked out from the DNA. The sample data list some 14,000 clones, and approximately 88% of these were observed just once. Clones ranked in the top ten supply more than 3.5% of the sample.

The V and J segments used are TRBV7-6 and TRBJ1-2; TRBD1 agrees with 10 junctional bases. Sequenced material: CD4+ T cells from synovial fluid. This sequence originates from a human patient with juvenile idiopathic arthritis. Some clones in this sample may be carry-over from other donors' samples. For the CDR3, the sequence is CASSSPGQGFGYTF. The sequenced DNA: TGTGCCAGCAGCTCTCCGGGACAGGGGTTTGGCTACACCTTC.